Following are 25 T cell receptor beta chains from one sample sequenced in a study of CD8 T cells in ankylosing spondylitis. TCRdb re-called the 5' RACE reads through MiXCR, storing one row per CDR3 protein. This table holds fewer than 250,000 distinct CDR3 sequences, roughly 24% found once. The specimen was blood, either unsorted or a sorted T cell fraction (not recorded which). The source of these receptors is a male donor with ankylosing spondylitis or in good health (not recorded which).

This clonotype was recorded at least ten times. Since the CDR3 does not end with the conserved phenylalanine or tryptophan, this likely comes from a read error. The limits of the CDR3 on the DNA are not certain, so only TCRdb's listed CDR3 is given. The chain employs TRBV4-2 and TRBJ1-2; the table gives TRBD1 as D, unverified against the DNA. The CDR3 is made up of 15 amino acids, end residues included. Germline V gene sequence: CDR1 LGHNA, CDR2 YNFKEQ. CDR3 protein: CASSQETTRDKGIVV.

The chain has TRBV14 and TRBJ2-7; 7 positions agree with TRBD2. CDR1 and CDR2 (germline): SGHDN, FVKESK. The CDR3 has 15 amino acids. V shed 4 bases, J shed 2 bases, and the junction held 8 bases outside the gene matches. CDR3 residues: CASSPGLADTYEQYF. The CDR3 nucleotides are TGTGCCAGCAGCCCGGGCCTAGCGGACACCTACGAGCAGTACTTC. Supplemented by reference TRBV14 and TRBJ2-7, the full variable domain reads EAGVTQFPSHSVIEKGQTVTLRCDPISGHDNLYWYRRVMGKEIKFLLHFVKESKQDESGMPNNRFLAERTGGTYSTLKVQPAELEDSGVYFCASSPGLADTYEQYFGPGTRLTVT.

This clonotype showed up many times. The chain joins TRBV12-3 or TRBV12-4 to TRBJ2-1; 13 bases are a match to TRBD2. This CDR3 comprises 17 residues. Trimming removed 2 bases from V and 7 bases from J; junction bases left unmatched: 8. This CDR3 is CASSLLRRTSGSNEQFF. The CDR3 DNA is TGTGCCAGCAGTTTACTCCGCCGGACTAGCGGGAGTAATGAGCAGTTCTTC.

This chain connects TRBV6-5 to TRBJ2-5; 10 bases are shared with TRBD2. V lost 1 base to trimming and J lost 3 bases; unmatched junction nucleotides: 2. This CDR3 is 15 amino acids long. Germline CDR1 MNHEY, CDR2 SVGAGI. This CDR3 reads CASSYLSGREETQYF. CDR3 in DNA: TGTGCCAGCAGTTACTTGAGCGGGAGGGAAGAGACCCAGTACTTC.

This chain uses TRBV10-3 with TRBJ2-5; D remains ambiguous. V was trimmed by 2 bases and J by 2 bases, leaving 6 bases between them. CDR3 length equals 13 residues. Germline V gene sequence: CDR1 ENHRY, CDR2 SYGVKD. Here the CDR3 DNA reads TGTGCCATCAGTGAGACCAGGCAAGAGACCCAGTACTTC. This sequence encodes CAISETRQETQYF.

This clonotype occurred a few times. The chain carries TRBV29-1 and TRBJ2-7, with TRBD1 matching over 8 bases. Germline lookup yields CDR1 SQVTM and CDR2 ANQGSEA. The CDR3 totals 16 residues. The V and J ends lost 4 bases and 0 bases, in that order; junction bases with no gene match: 11. DNA for the CDR3: TGCAGCGTTGCACCGCCGGGACAGGCCAGCTCCTACGAGCAGTACTTC. It codes for CSVAPPGQASSYEQYF.

This clonotype occurred many times. V gene TRBV20-1 combines with J gene TRBJ2-1, with 11 bases fitting TRBD2. Germline trimming cut 5 bases from V and 7 bases from J; bases unmatched to any gene: 7. The CDR3 consists of 14 residues. Germline values: CDR1 DFQATT, CDR2 SNEGSKA (reference sequence). The CDR3 reads CSAVSGRARNEQFF. CDR3 sequence (DNA): TGCAGTGCTGTTAGCGGGAGGGCTAGAAATGAGCAGTTCTTC.

As to this clonotype: One end of the junction is discordant with germline, which a read error may explain. The J gene is TRBJ2-7, the V gene TRBV3-1; D is uncertain. CDR1 is LGHDT and CDR2 is YNNKEL in the germline V gene (reference sequence). The CDR3 has 15 amino acids. CDR3 residues: CACSQARRGSYEQYF. CDR3 DNA sequence: TGTGCCTGCAGCCAAGCCCGGCGCGGATCCTACGAGCAGTACTTC.

This rearrangement joins TRBV5-5 to TRBJ2-3; no reliable D call. This CDR3 contains 16 residues. Germline assignment: CDR1 SGHKS and CDR2 YYEKEE (reference sequence). The V gene lost 6 bases and the J gene lost 1 base, with 18 bases spanning the gap. CDR3 DNA: TGTGCCAGCACGCCGGCGATGGGGTTGGGCACAGATACGCAGTATTTT. Translated, it gives CASTPAMGLGTDTQYF.

This clonotype came up many times. J is TRBJ1-5 and V is TRBV20-1; perhaps TRBD1 as D (5 bases). Trimming pared 1 base from V and 2 bases from J, leaving 9 bases between. Germline V gene data show CDR1 as DFQATT and CDR2 as SNEGSKA (reference sequence). The CDR3 is made up of 14 amino acids. The CDR3 reads CSARVAGGNQPQHF. CDR3 nucleotide sequence: TGCAGTGCTAGAGTTGCGGGGGGCAATCAGCCCCAGCATTTT.

This clonotype was counted a few times. This chain links TRBV6-4 with TRBJ1-1; weak D call: TRBD1 (5 bases). V was cut by 10 bases and J by 7 bases, with 19 bases left in between. Germline assignment: CDR1 MRHNA and CDR2 SNTAGT. The CDR3 spans 13 residues. CDR3 amino acids: CATLRRQLCEAFF. CDR3 coding DNA: TGTGCCACCCTACGACGACAGCTCTGTGAAGCTTTCTTT.

V usage is TRBV7-2 and J usage is TRBJ1-6; D might be TRBD1 (5 bases). V lost 9 bases and J lost 4, with 7 bases in between. The V gene's germline CDR1 is SGHTA and CDR2 FQGNSA. The CDR3 spans 12 residues. The DNA of the CDR3 is TGTGCCAGTGGGGCTTATAATTCACCCCTCCACTTT. Its translation is CASGAYNSPLHF.

The chain recombines TRBV20-1 with TRBJ2-3; D may be TRBD2 (6 bases). The CDR3 extends over 14 amino acids. The V gene's germline CDR1 is DFQATT and CDR2 SNEGSKA (reference sequence). With 5 bases removed from V and 5 bases from J, the gap between germline ends came to 17 bases. CDR3 coding DNA: TGCAGTGCTCCCGGGCGGGACGGGGGAGATACGCAGTATTTT. Its protein is CSAPGRDGGDTQYF.

At least ten counts were recorded for this clonotype. The chain combines TRBV7-2 with TRBJ2-4; D might be TRBD1 or TRBD2, each matching 5 bases. Between the trimmed V and J ends, which lost 0 bases and 9 bases, there was a span of 15 bases. CDR1 and CDR2 from the germline V gene are SGHTA and FQGNSA. The CDR3 is 15 amino acids. The CDR3 here is CASSLAGGQGVIQYF. For the CDR3, the DNA is TGTGCCAGCAGCTTAGCGGGCGGGCAGGGAGTCATTCAGTACTTC.

This clonotype was observed many times. The rearrangement joins TRBV29-1 to TRBJ1-1; no clear D gene. Looked up from germline, CDR1 is SQVTM and CDR2 is ANQGSEA. There are 10 residues in the CDR3. V lost 7 bases and J lost 1, with 4 bases in between. In DNA, the CDR3 is TGCAGCGGACAGAACACTGAAGCTTTCTTT. Amino acids: CSGQNTEAFF.

This chain uses TRBV6-5 with TRBJ2-3; D not certain. The V gene lost 1 base and the J gene lost 4 bases, with 9 bases spanning the gap. The CDR3 consists of 14 residues. Germline assignment: CDR1 MNHEY and CDR2 SVGAGI. Here the CDR3 reads CASSYWNEADTQYF. CDR3 bases: TGTGCCAGCAGTTACTGGAACGAGGCAGATACGCAGTATTTT.

This clonotype was seen a few times. This chain connects TRBV20-1 to TRBJ2-7, with TRBD1 identical over 12 bases. The CDR3 length is 14 residues. Germline CDR1 is DFQATT and CDR2 is SNEGSKA (reference sequence). V dropped 5 bases and J dropped 6; count of bases not matched to a gene: 8. The CDR3 region has the DNA TGCAGTGCTGGGGTTGGGACAGGGGGCGGCGAGCAGTACTTC. The encoded protein is CSAGVGTGGGEQYF.

This clonotype was seen a handful of times. The V and J genes are TRBV20-1 and TRBJ2-3; the match to TRBD2 covers 11 bases. The CDR3 extends over 18 amino acids. Germline-derived CDR1 and CDR2 are DFQATT and SNEGSKA (reference sequence). J gave up 2 bases and V 3 bases, and 13 bases lay outside the gene matches. CDR3 nucleotides: TGCAGTGCTAGGGCCCCGAGACTAGCGGGAATGCCCACAGATACGCAGTATTTT. Protein product: CSARAPRLAGMPTDTQYF.

This clonotype was seen only a few times. V gene TRBV29-1 combines with J gene TRBJ2-7; 8 bases align to TRBD2. CDR1 is SQVTM and CDR2 is ANQGSEA in the germline V gene. V shed 6 bases, J shed 0 bases, and the junction held 7 bases outside the gene matches. The CDR3 is made up of 14 amino acids. CDR3 protein: CSVVSGKSSYEQYF. In nucleotides, the CDR3 is TGCAGCGTAGTTAGCGGGAAGAGCTCCTACGAGCAGTACTTC.

This clonotype was detected ten times or more. The V call is TRBV12-3 or TRBV12-4, the J call TRBJ2-1; TRBD2 aligns across 8 bases. Trimming took 2 bases from V and 10 from J; bases not matched to a gene: 7. The CDR3 loop spans 14 amino acids. CDR3 region: CASSLTGGRGEQFF. Written as DNA, the CDR3 is TGTGCCAGCAGTTTAACGGGAGGGAGAGGGGAGCAGTTCTTC.

Many counts were recorded for this clonotype. The chain links TRBV5-5 to TRBJ2-3; 9 positions match TRBD1. The germline V gene has CDR1 SGHKS and CDR2 YYEKEE (reference sequence). The CDR3 is 16 amino acids. J was trimmed by 2 bases and V by 3 bases; bases with no gene match: 7. The CDR3 spells CASSSGGQGPTDTQYF. CDR3 coding DNA: TGTGCCAGCAGCTCTGGGGGACAGGGTCCCACAGATACGCAGTATTTT. Full variable domain (outside the CDR3, taken from reference TRBV5-5 and TRBJ2-3): DAGVTQSPTHLIKTRGQQVTLRCSPISGHKSVSWYQQVLGQGPQFIFQYYEKEERGRGNFPDRFSARQFPNYSSELNVNALLLGDSALYLCASSSGGQGPTDTQYFGPGTRLTVL.

This chain joins TRBV12-3 or TRBV12-4 and TRBJ2-7; D is perhaps TRBD1 (6 bases). This CDR3 spans 14 amino acids. Trimming left V 7 bases short and J 3 bases short, with 16 bases between. CDR3 in DNA: TGTGCCAGCAATACCGGGACAAGTAACTACGAGCAGTACTTC. Its protein is CASNTGTSNYEQYF.

This clonotype was seen more than once but under ten times. The CDR3 spells CASKPDRGGYEQYF. As DNA, the CDR3 is TGTGCCTCCAAACCCGACAGGGGAGGCTACGAGCAGTACTTC. The V and J genes are TRBV6-2 or TRBV6-3 and TRBJ2-7; 8 nucleotides line up with TRBD1. The V and J ends lost 11 bases and 3 bases, in that order; junction bases with no gene match: 12. The CDR3 runs to 14 residues. CDR1 and CDR2 from the germline V gene are MNHEY and SVGEGT.

This clonotype was observed at least ten times. The rearrangement links TRBV20-1 to TRBJ2-2, with 8 bases matching TRBD2. V was clipped by 4 bases and J by 3 bases; unmatched bases: 7. Germline assignment: CDR1 DFQATT and CDR2 SNEGSKA (reference sequence). The CDR3 loop spans 15 amino acids. In DNA form, the CDR3 reads TGCAGTGCTAAGAAGCGGGAGTCCTACACCGGGGAGCTGTTTTTT. Translated: CSAKKRESYTGELFF.

The DNA of the CDR3 is TGTGCCATCAGAGGGGGAGGGCCAGGAGAGACCCAGTACTTC. Amino acids: CAIRGGGPGETQYF. This chain connects TRBV10-3 to TRBJ2-5; D might be TRBD2 (7 bases). The germline V and J ends were trimmed by 6 bases and 4 bases, with 15 bases remaining between them. The CDR3 is 14 residues long. Germline V gene data show CDR1 as ENHRY and CDR2 as SYGVKD.